The next 18 T cell receptor beta chains were all read from a single sample in a study of PD-1 blockade in classical Hodgkin lymphoma. TCRdb's table, derived via immunoSEQ multiplex PCR, lists solely in-frame clones and lacks some. The repertoire holds 15,000 to 20,000 clones, with over 80% as singletons. The sample's time point: newly diagnosed, previously untreated cHL patient sample. CD4+ T cells were purified from thawed PBMCs by negative selection. Sequencing was performed on CD4+ T cells from blood. The receptor set was obtained from a human donor with classical Hodgkin lymphoma.

The chain employs TRBV6-6 and TRBJ2-7; 13 nucleotides align to TRBD2. Germline assignment: CDR1 MNHNY and CDR2 SVGAGI (reference sequence). V was clipped by 0 bases and J by 5 bases; unmatched bases: 4. This CDR3 contains 16 residues. CDR3 loop: CASSYSRTSGSDEQYF. The CDR3 nucleotides are TGTGCCAGCAGTTACTCTCGGACTAGCGGGAGCGACGAGCAGTACTTC.

This clone was seen a handful of times. This chain joins TRBV4-1 and TRBJ1-1, with 7 bases lining up with TRBD1. The germline gives CDR1 MGHRA, CDR2 YSYEKL. The CDR3 totals 15 residues. V shed 5 bases and J 4 bases; nucleotides not matched to a gene: 10. The CDR3 coding sequence is TGCGCCAGCAGCTACGGACAGGAGCGGAGCACTGAAGCTTTCTTT. Residues: CASSYGQERSTEAFF.

This chain connects TRBV6-6 to TRBJ1-5, with D perhaps TRBD1 (5 bases). Trimming removed 8 bases from V and 7 bases from J, with 15 bases in between. This CDR3 region has 13 residues. Germline assignment: CDR1 MNHNY and CDR2 SVGAGI (reference sequence). The CDR3 DNA reads as TGTGCCAGCTATCGGCAGGGTGGACAGCCCCAGCATTTT. This codes for CASYRQGGQPQHF.

The chain links TRBV9 to TRBJ1-3; 9 bases fit TRBD1. Germline V gene lookup returns CDR1 SGDLS and CDR2 YYNGEE. V lost 2 bases to trimming and J lost 5 bases; unmatched junction nucleotides: 5. This CDR3 contains 15 residues. CDR3 residues: CASSVTGTGRNTIYF. CDR3 in DNA: TGTGCCAGCAGCGTGACCGGGACAGGGCGAAACACCATATATTTT.

This chain links TRBV21-1 with TRBJ1-1; the table's D call of TRBD1 was not tested on the DNA. TRBV21-1 constitutes a pseudogene. The CDR3 length is 15 residues. The CDR3 loop reads CASSKVQGAGTEAFF. The CDR3, as DNA: TGTGCCAGCAGCAAAGTACAGGGAGCAGGGACTGAAGCTTTCTTT.

This chain's CDR3 is CASSQKETQYF. The CDR3, as DNA: TGTGCCAGCAGCCAAAAAGAGACCCAGTACTTC. The rearrangement links TRBV14 to TRBJ2-5, with D unresolved. Per the germline V gene, CDR1 is SGHDN and CDR2 is FVKESK. Deletions cut 2 bases from V and 3 bases from J, with 1 base between. The CDR3 consists of 11 residues.

The chain joins TRBV29-1 to TRBJ2-5; perhaps TRBD1 as D (5 bases). The V gene's germline CDR1 is SQVTM and CDR2 ANQGSEA. This CDR3 contains 12 residues. Deletions cut 7 bases from V and 2 bases from J, with 11 bases between. In DNA, the CDR3 is TGCAGCGAGTCGGACAATCAAGAGACCCAGTACTTC. It codes for CSESDNQETQYF.

The V and J genes are TRBV28 and TRBJ2-5, with 11 bases lining up with TRBD2. The CDR3 has 16 amino acids. Germline loops: CDR1 MDHEN, CDR2 SYDVKM. The V and J ends lost 5 bases and 1 base, in that order; junction bases with no gene match: 6. The CDR3 here is CASSGPSGRPQETQYF. The DNA of the CDR3 is TGTGCCAGCAGTGGCCCTAGCGGGAGGCCCCAAGAGACCCAGTACTTC.

The V gene is TRBV10-3, the J gene TRBJ2-7, with TRBD1 as a possible D gene (6 bases). The CDR3 is 13 residues long. CDR1 is ENHRY, CDR2 SYGVKD, per germline. V was shortened by 5 bases and J by 5 bases, with 13 bases between the two germline ends. In nucleotides, the CDR3 is TGTGCCATCAGTTTTAACAGGGTCCACGAGCAGTACTTC. Translating it yields CAISFNRVHEQYF.

This clone was found once. The chain is built from TRBV6-5 and TRBJ1-6; D gene uncertain. Germline CDR1 is MNHEY and CDR2 is SVGAGI. The CDR3 length is 12 residues. V was clipped by 2 bases and J by 10 bases, with 6 bases between them. The CDR3 reads CASSYTASPLHF. In nucleotides, the CDR3 is TGTGCCAGCAGTTACACGGCGTCACCCCTCCACTTT.

The rearrangement uses TRBV11-2 and TRBJ2-7, with D perhaps TRBD1 or TRBD2 (6 bases each). Trimming took off 4 bases at V and 1 base at J, with 14 bases between the two ends. CDR1 and CDR2 (germline): SGHAT, FQNNGV. The CDR3 contains 15 residues. The CDR3 is CASSSLGGRSYEQYF. For the CDR3, the DNA is TGTGCCAGCAGCTCCCTAGGGGGGAGGTCCTACGAGCAGTACTTC.

The CDR3 DNA reads TGCGCCAGCCAGGGGGAGTGGTTCGATGAGCAGTTCTTC. Protein product: CASQGEWFDEQFF. The chain couples TRBV5-1 to TRBJ2-1; 7 positions agree with TRBD1. Germline CDR1 and CDR2: SGHRS and YFSETQ. The length of the CDR3 is 13 residues. J gave up 8 bases and V 7 bases, and 9 bases lay outside the gene matches.

The chain employs TRBV20-1 and TRBJ1-1; D might be TRBD1 (5 bases). The germline gives CDR1 DFQATT, CDR2 SNEGSKA (reference sequence). V was pared by 6 bases and J by 12 bases, with 17 bases between. The CDR3 runs to 11 residues. CDR3 DNA: TGCAGTGCCCTAGACAGCACCCGGACTTTCTTT. Protein product: CSALDSTRTFF.

This rearrangement joins TRBV4-1 to TRBJ1-3; D gene uncertain. CDR3 length equals 15 residues. V lost 4 bases and J 2 bases, leaving 12 bases between the germline ends. CDR1 and CDR2 (germline): MGHRA, YSYEKL. CDR3 loop: CASSRGRRTGNTIYF. CDR3 nucleotides: TGCGCCAGCAGCCGAGGACGGCGAACTGGAAACACCATATATTTT.

The chain combines TRBV11-3 with TRBJ2-2; 7 bases are a match to TRBD1. Trimming cost V 1 base and J 4 bases; bases outside gene matches: 3. Germline lookup yields CDR1 SGHNT and CDR2 YENEEA. The length of the CDR3 is 15 residues. Here the CDR3 DNA reads TGTGCCAGCAGCTTAGGACAGGGCAGCACCGGGGAGCTGTTTTTT. Translation: CASSLGQGSTGELFF.

The chain joins TRBV5-6 to TRBJ1-1; D remains ambiguous. This CDR3 region has 15 residues. The V and J ends lost 2 bases and 5 bases respectively, with 16 bases between them. Germline CDR1 and CDR2: SGHDT and YYEEEE. The CDR3 DNA reads as TGTGCCAGCAGCTTCACCTCCCAAAGCGGGACTGAAGCTTTCTTT. Encoded protein: CASSFTSQSGTEAFF.

This clone was counted once. The rearrangement uses TRBV7-3 and TRBJ2-2; TRBD2 matches 9 bases. The germline CDR1 and CDR2 sequences are SGHTA and FQGTGA. Trimming removed 0 bases from V and 3 bases from J; junction bases left unmatched: 5. The CDR3 sequence is 17 residues long. CDR3 in DNA: TGTGCCAGCAGCTTAACTAGCGGGAGACTTTACACCGGGGAGCTGTTTTTT. Encoded protein: CASSLTSGRLYTGELFF. The full variable domain, completed using reference TRBV7-3 and TRBJ2-2, is GAGVSQTPSNKVTEKGKYVELRCDPISGHTALYWYRQSLGQGPEFLIYFQGTGAADDSGLPNDRFFAVRPEGSVSTLKIQRTERGDSAVYLCASSLTSGRLYTGELFFGEGSRLTVL.

The chain has TRBV7-9 and TRBJ1-3; possible D gene TRBD1, 5 bases. Germline values: CDR1 SEHNR, CDR2 FQNEAQ (reference sequence). This CDR3 is 15 amino acids long. V was trimmed by 0 bases and J by 0 bases, leaving 6 bases between them. CDR3 region: CASSLAGGSGNTIYF. The CDR3 coding sequence is TGTGCCAGCAGCTTAGCTGGGGGCTCTGGAAACACCATATATTTT. The whole variable domain, filled in from reference TRBV7-9 and TRBJ1-3, reads DTGVSQNPRHKITKRGQNVTFRCDPISEHNRLYWYRQTLGQGPEFLTYFQNEAQLEKSRLLSDRFSAERPKGSFSTLEIQRTEQGDSAMYLCASSLAGGSGNTIYFGEGSWLTVV.